The 30 T cell receptor beta chains in this list originate from one sample, sequenced in a study of blood T cell repertoires in COVID-19. Method: immunoSEQ multiplex PCR; TCRdb's copy keeps in-frame clones and lacks some. The sample holds 240,000 or so clones, 70% to 85% seen once. Sequenced input: peripheral blood. Every receptor here comes from a woman over 75 with acute or convalescent COVID-19.

The rearrangement joins TRBV23-1 to TRBJ1-2; 7 bases map to TRBD1. TRBV23-1 is noted as an ORF with a role that remains uncertain. J was trimmed by 4 bases and V by 7 bases; bases with no gene match: 18. CDR3 length: 17 residues. The CDR3 is CASKPNREGGWIYGYTF. For the CDR3, the DNA is TGCGCCAGCAAACCCAATAGGGAAGGGGGCTGGATCTATGGCTACACCTTC.

This clone came up once. V gene TRBV27 combines with J gene TRBJ1-6; D is unresolved. V shed 1 base and J shed 6 bases, with 10 bases lying between them. This CDR3 is built from 15 residues. Germline-derived CDR1 and CDR2 are MNHEY and SMNVEV (reference sequence). The CDR3 sequence is CASSLYGWSNSPLHF. The CDR3 DNA follows: TGTGCCAGCAGTTTATATGGGTGGAGTAATTCACCCCTCCACTTT.

J is TRBJ1-2 and V is TRBV2, with 8 bases lining up with TRBD1. The J segment lost 7 bases and the V segment lost 5 bases, leaving 6 bases of the junction unmatched. CDR1 is SNHLY, CDR2 FYNNEI, per germline. The CDR3 extends over 13 amino acids. The chain's CDR3 is CASSRQGQSGYTF. As DNA, the CDR3 is TGTGCCAGCAGTCGACAGGGGCAAAGTGGCTACACCTTC.

V is TRBV7-2 and J is TRBJ1-3; 11 positions agree with TRBD1. The CDR3 is made up of 15 amino acids. CDR1 and CDR2 (germline): SGHTA, FQGNSA. J gave up 5 bases and V 5 bases, and 5 bases lay outside the gene matches. The CDR3 region is CASSPGTGGRNTIYF. In nucleotides, the CDR3 is TGTGCCAGCAGCCCAGGGACAGGGGGAAGAAACACCATATATTTT.

The rearrangement joins TRBV4-2 to TRBJ2-7, with TRBD2 matching over 7 bases. Germline V gene sequence: CDR1 LGHNA, CDR2 YNFKEQ. The CDR3 sequence is 16 residues long. Germline trimming cut 0 bases from V and 5 bases from J; bases unmatched to any gene: 10. CDR3 region: CASSQDPRGSPNEQYF. DNA for the CDR3: TGTGCCAGCAGCCAAGATCCCCGCGGGAGTCCCAACGAGCAGTACTTC.

DNA for the CDR3: TGTGCCAGCTCACCCAAGACTCTACAACCGGGACAGGGGAATTCACCCCTCCACTTT. It encodes CASSPKTLQPGQGNSPLHF. This sequence joins TRBV18 and TRBJ1-6; 10 bases line up with TRBD1. The CDR3 length is 19 residues. From germline, CDR1 is KGHSH and CDR2 LQKENI. J was trimmed by 7 bases and V by 3 bases; bases with no gene match: 15.

This rearrangement joins TRBV10-3 to TRBJ2-2; the match to TRBD1 covers 12 bases. Germline lookup yields CDR1 ENHRY and CDR2 SYGVKD. The junction had 9 bases not matched to a gene; V was cut back by 6 bases and J by 7 bases. There are 16 residues in the CDR3. The CDR3 here is CAIRYRDRGPGGELFF. The CDR3 bases are TGTGCCATCAGGTACCGGGACAGGGGGCCAGGCGGGGAGCTGTTTTTT.

This sequence joins TRBV7-2 and TRBJ2-3; 10 bases align to TRBD2. Germline-derived CDR1 and CDR2 are SGHTA and FQGNSA. Losses at the gene ends were 5 bases for V and 4 bases for J; bases not matched to a gene: 6. The CDR3 totals 15 residues. CDR3 sequence reads: CASSVLAGVSDTQYF. The CDR3 DNA reads TGTGCCAGCAGCGTCCTAGCGGGGGTCTCAGATACGCAGTATTTT.

Here the CDR3 reads CASSTSGGMNTEAFF. CDR3 in DNA: TGTGCCAGCAGCACCAGTGGGGGCATGAACACTGAAGCTTTCTTT. The rearrangement links TRBV4-2 to TRBJ1-1, with D possibly being TRBD1 (6 bases). Germline lookup yields CDR1 LGHNA and CDR2 YNFKEQ. The CDR3 contains 15 residues. V was pared by 5 bases and J by 0 bases, with 13 bases between.

The rearrangement uses TRBV29-1 and TRBJ2-7; TRBD1 agrees at 12 bases. The trim removed 7 bases at V and 6 bases at J, leaving 7 bases unmatched. Germline V gene data show CDR1 as SQVTM and CDR2 as ANQGSEA. The CDR3 extends over 13 amino acids. Here the CDR3 DNA reads TGCAGCGCCTGGGACAGGGGGCGCGGCGAGCAGTACTTC. It encodes CSAWDRGRGEQYF.

Ten or more counts support this clone. CDR3 region: CASRGDRVIHGYTF. The CDR3 DNA reads TGCGCCAGCAGAGGGGACAGGGTAATCCATGGCTACACCTTC. The chain carries TRBV10-1 and TRBJ1-2; 9 bases fit TRBD1. The trim removed 6 bases at V and 6 bases at J, leaving 8 bases unmatched. This CDR3 is built from 14 residues. In germline, CDR1 is WNHNN, CDR2 SYGVQD (reference sequence).

The gene calls are TRBV19 and TRBJ2-2, with TRBD2 matching over 7 bases. Unmatched junction bases numbered 10, after V lost 1 base and J lost 5 bases. Germline assignment: CDR1 LNHDA and CDR2 SQIVND (reference sequence). The CDR3 contains 17 residues. The CDR3 protein is CASSIGGGRAGTGELFF. The CDR3 region has the DNA TGTGCCAGTAGTATAGGTGGAGGGAGGGCCGGGACCGGGGAGCTGTTTTTT.

The rearrangement links TRBV5-1 to TRBJ1-5; D unresolved. The germline V gene has CDR1 SGHRS and CDR2 YFSETQ. V gave up 0 bases and J gave up 7 bases, with 11 bases separating them. The CDR3 has 14 residues. Here the CDR3 DNA reads TGCGCCAGCAGCTTGGGGGGTACGGGACAGCCCCAGCATTTT. As protein: CASSLGGTGQPQHF.

The gene calls are TRBV7-9 and TRBJ1-1; a weak D match, TRBD1 (6 bases). There are 12 residues in the CDR3. The germline CDR1 and CDR2 sequences are SEHNR and FQNEAQ (reference sequence). V was shortened by 8 bases and J by 4 bases, with 11 bases between the two germline ends. CDR3 residues: CASLFRGTEAFF. CDR3 in DNA: TGTGCCAGCCTCTTCAGGGGCACTGAAGCTTTCTTT. Drawing the rest from reference TRBV7-9 and TRBJ1-1, the complete variable domain is DTGVSQNPRHKITKRGQNVTFRCDPISEHNRLYWYRQTLGQGPEFLTYFQNEAQLEKSRLLSDRFSAERPKGSFSTLEIQRTEQGDSAMYLCASLFRGTEAFFGQGTRLTVV.

V gene TRBV24-1 combines with J gene TRBJ2-7; D gene unclear. The CDR3 has 11 amino acids. Germline V lookup: CDR1 KGHDR, CDR2 SFDVKD. The germline V and J ends were trimmed by 10 bases and 5 bases, with 11 bases remaining between them. The CDR3 DNA reads TGTGCCACGACCGGGTTGGACGAGCAGTACTTC. Its translation: CATTGLDEQYF.

This clone was observed a handful of times. The J gene is TRBJ1-1, the V gene TRBV6-2 or TRBV6-3, with D perhaps TRBD1 (6 bases). CDR1 and CDR2 (germline): MNHEY, SVGEGT. This CDR3 has 15 amino acids. Deletions cut 5 bases from V and 1 base from J, with 14 bases between. The DNA for the CDR3 is TGTGCCAGCAGTCCCCGGGGGGCTAGGAACACTGAAGCTTTCTTT. Protein sequence: CASSPRGARNTEAFF.

This clone was seen more than once but under ten times. Within the sample, other DNA sequences also encode this same CDR3. This chain joins TRBV5-6 and TRBJ1-5; possibly TRBD1 for D (5 bases). The germline CDR1 and CDR2 sequences are SGHDT and YYEEEE. V lost 2 bases and J lost 4, with 13 bases in between. CDR3 length: 15 amino acids. Here the CDR3 DNA reads TGTGCCAGCAGCTTTGGGGGGGGTTTGAATCAGCCCCAGCATTTT. Its protein is CASSFGGGLNQPQHF.

This chain links TRBV6-6 with TRBJ1-2; no definite D call. The CDR3 runs to 14 residues. CDR1 MNHNY and CDR2 SVGAGI come from the germline V gene (reference sequence). V lost 6 bases, J lost 0 bases, and 11 bases lay in between. This CDR3 reads CASREDSSNYGYTF. The CDR3 nucleotides are TGTGCCAGCAGGGAGGACTCATCTAACTATGGCTACACCTTC.

Regarding this clone: Other DNA variants within this sample encode the same CDR3. The V call is TRBV20-1, the J call TRBJ1-2, with D hard to call. Germline CDR1 is DFQATT and CDR2 is SNEGSKA (reference sequence). The CDR3 consists of 11 residues. Deletions cut 6 bases from V and 5 bases from J, with 10 bases between. Here the CDR3 reads CSAGAGYGYTF. In DNA form, the CDR3 reads TGCAGTGCGGGAGCGGGGTATGGCTACACCTTC.

V usage is TRBV29-1 and J usage is TRBJ2-7; D is perhaps TRBD2 (5 bases). There are 12 residues in the CDR3. V was trimmed by 6 bases and J by 4 bases, leaving 13 bases between them. Germline CDR1 is SQVTM and CDR2 is ANQGSEA. The CDR3 DNA reads TGCAGCGTCGCTTTTCGGGGATACGAGCAGTACTTC. It encodes CSVAFRGYEQYF.

V usage is TRBV18 and J usage is TRBJ1-2, with D unclear. The ends were cut back, 3 bases at V and 6 bases at J, with 14 bases in the middle. The length of the CDR3 is 14 residues. Germline V gene data show CDR1 as KGHSH and CDR2 as LQKENI. In DNA form, the CDR3 reads TGTGCCAGCTCACCCACAGCTGGGAGGGATGGCTACACCTTC. As protein: CASSPTAGRDGYTF.

Ten or more counts support this clone. The V and J genes are TRBV19 and TRBJ1-1; 7 bases fit TRBD1. Germline V gives CDR1 LNHDA, CDR2 SQIVND (reference sequence). The CDR3 extends over 16 amino acids. Trimming at V came to 1 base and at J to 0 bases, leaving 5 bases not matched to a gene. CDR3 amino acids: CASSIAGGRVNTEAFF. The CDR3 region has the DNA TGTGCCAGTAGTATAGCAGGGGGTCGCGTGAACACTGAAGCTTTCTTT.

V and J are TRBV5-6 and TRBJ1-2; 7 bases are a match to TRBD1. V lost 3 bases and J lost 3; bases outside the gene matches: 5. The germline V gene encodes CDR1 SGHDT and CDR2 YYEEEE. The CDR3 is 14 amino acids. Here the CDR3 DNA reads TGTGCCAGCAGCTATTCGACAGGGCACTATGGCTACACCTTC. Translated: CASSYSTGHYGYTF.

The CDR3 sequence: CASSQSRDRGRVNEQFF. CDR3 sequence (DNA): TGTGCCAGCAGCCAGAGCCGGGACAGGGGGCGCGTAAATGAGCAGTTCTTC. The rearrangement uses TRBV3-1 (or the pseudogene TRBV3-2) and TRBJ2-1; TRBD1 matches 12 bases. The germline V gene encodes CDR1 LGHDT and CDR2 YNNKEL (reference sequence). This CDR3 has 17 amino acids. V lost 3 bases to trimming and J lost 7 bases; unmatched junction nucleotides: 10.

The rearrangement links TRBV4-3 to TRBJ2-3; D is uncertain. Trimming left V 0 bases short and J 9 bases short, with 16 bases between. Germline assignment: CDR1 LGHNA and CDR2 YSLEER. The CDR3 covers 15 residues. CDR3 sequence: CASSQESLSPSTQYF. Here the CDR3 DNA reads TGCGCCAGCAGCCAAGAATCACTGTCACCCTCAACGCAGTATTTT.

In this sample, this clone turned up once. The rearrangement uses TRBV19 and TRBJ2-7; 7 bases align to TRBD1. The germline CDR1 and CDR2 sequences are LNHDA and SQIVND (reference sequence). The CDR3 has 13 residues. With 7 bases clipped from V and 5 bases from J, the junction kept 8 bases outside the gene matches. CDR3 sequence: CASTPQGVHEQYF. CDR3 nucleotide sequence: TGTGCCAGTACCCCGCAGGGGGTCCACGAGCAGTACTTC.

The DNA for the CDR3 is TGTGCCAGTCGGCGGGGGGGGACTAATGAAAAACTGTTTTTT. It codes for CASRRGGTNEKLFF. J is TRBJ1-4 and V is TRBV19; tentatively, D is TRBD1 (5 bases). The CDR3 runs to 14 residues. Trimming took 8 bases from V and 2 from J, leaving 12 bases between them. From germline, CDR1 is LNHDA and CDR2 SQIVND (reference sequence).

V usage is TRBV11-1 and J usage is TRBJ2-1; 8 nucleotides line up with TRBD1. Germline CDR1 is SGHAT and CDR2 is FQDESV (reference sequence). V was clipped by 3 bases and J by 8 bases; unmatched bases: 6. CDR3 length: 14 amino acids. The chain's CDR3 is CASSLDRVVHEQFF. The CDR3 nucleotides are TGTGCCAGCAGCTTGGACAGGGTGGTCCATGAGCAGTTCTTC.

This chain uses TRBV5-4 with TRBJ1-4; 7 bases match TRBD1. With 4 bases clipped from V and 5 bases from J, the junction kept 8 bases outside the gene matches. The CDR3 has 15 amino acids. From germline, CDR1 is SGHNT and CDR2 YYREEE (reference sequence). CDR3 in amino acids: CASSPTGTENEKLFF. In DNA, the CDR3 is TGTGCCAGCAGCCCAACCGGGACAGAAAATGAAAAACTGTTTTTT.

In DNA, the CDR3 is TGTGCCAGCAGTATGACAGGGAATCAAGGCTACACCTTC. It is translated as CASSMTGNQGYTF. The genes are TRBV27 and TRBJ1-2; TRBD1 aligns across 7 bases. The CDR3 totals 13 residues. Per germline, CDR1 MNHEY and CDR2 SMNVEV (reference sequence). V was clipped by 5 bases and J by 8 bases; unmatched bases: 8.